The sequence of this TCR beta chain was determined in a study of regulatory T cells in long-lasting Graves disease. This clonotype occurred many times. What it binds is not known. V was trimmed by 5 bases and J by 5 bases, leaving 12 bases between them. The CDR3 is 13 residues long. CDR1 is MNHEY, CDR2 SMNVEV, per germline (reference sequence). Arm-PCR of CDR3 regions and iRepertoire HTBI primers were the basis on which TCR beta libraries were built. TCRdb re-called the multiplex PCR reads with MiXCR, one entry per CDR3 protein. The table has some 420,000 distinct CDR3 sequences, about 20% seen once. Regarding the study as a whole: Persistent Graves' patients showed less TCR diversity than newly diagnosed ones.

Sample time point: persistent/refractory GD, antithyroid drugs over 5 years with positive TRAb. Extracted RNA from PBMCs served as the source of the TCR library. The chain combines TRBV27 with TRBJ2-5; D possibly corresponds to TRBD2 (5 bases). The source material was peripheral blood mononuclear cells (PBMCs), sampled when the disease was refractory, from a patient treated with antithyroid drugs. The receptor was isolated from a female donor with Graves disease. The CDR3 loop reads CASSSEEVETQYF. Written as DNA, the CDR3 is TGTGCCAGCAGTAGTGAGGAGGTGGAGACCCAGTACTTC.